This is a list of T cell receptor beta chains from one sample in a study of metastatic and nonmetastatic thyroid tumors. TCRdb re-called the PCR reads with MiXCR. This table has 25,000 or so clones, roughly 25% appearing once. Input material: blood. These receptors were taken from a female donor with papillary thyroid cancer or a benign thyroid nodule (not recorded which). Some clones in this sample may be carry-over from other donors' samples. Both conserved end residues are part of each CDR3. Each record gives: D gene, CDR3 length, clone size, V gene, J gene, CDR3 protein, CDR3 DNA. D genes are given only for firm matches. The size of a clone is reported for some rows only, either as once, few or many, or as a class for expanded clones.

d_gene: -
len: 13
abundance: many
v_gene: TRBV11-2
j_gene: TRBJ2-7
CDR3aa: CASSLSLGDEQYF
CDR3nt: TGTGCCAGCAGCTTATCCCTGGGTGACGAGCAGTACTTC

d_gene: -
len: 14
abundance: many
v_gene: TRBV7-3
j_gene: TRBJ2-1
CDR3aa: CASSLEGLSNEQFF
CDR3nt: TGTGCCAGCAGCTTAGAGGGTCTCTCCAATGAGCAGTTCTTC

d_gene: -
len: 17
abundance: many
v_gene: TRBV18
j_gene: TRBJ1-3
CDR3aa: CASSQNEAGTSGNTIYF
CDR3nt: TGTGCCAGCTCTCAAAATGAGGCCGGGACATCCGGAAACACCATATATTTT

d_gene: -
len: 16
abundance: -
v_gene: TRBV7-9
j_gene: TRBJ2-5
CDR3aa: CAAQRDGKKYQETQYF
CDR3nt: TGTGCCGCTCAAAGGGACGGGAAAAAGTACCAAGAGACCCAGTACTTC

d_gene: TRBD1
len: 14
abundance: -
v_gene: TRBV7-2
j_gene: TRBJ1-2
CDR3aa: CASSPGQGRYGYTF
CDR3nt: TGTGCCAGCAGCCCCGGACAGGGGAGGTATGGCTACACCTTC

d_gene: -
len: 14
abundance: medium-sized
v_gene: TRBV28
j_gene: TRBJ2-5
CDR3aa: CASSWTSADETQYF
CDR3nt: TGTGCCAGCAGCTGGACTTCAGCGGATGAGACCCAGTACTTC

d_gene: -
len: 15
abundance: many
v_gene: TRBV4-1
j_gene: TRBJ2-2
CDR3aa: CASSQDSKGTGELFF
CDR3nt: TGCGCCAGCAGCCAAGATTCAAAGGGAACTGGGGAGCTGTTTTTT

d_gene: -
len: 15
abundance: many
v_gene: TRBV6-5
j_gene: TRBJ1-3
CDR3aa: CASSYSTGAGNTIYF
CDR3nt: TGTGCCAGCAGTTACTCGACTGGGGCCGGAAACACCATATATTTT

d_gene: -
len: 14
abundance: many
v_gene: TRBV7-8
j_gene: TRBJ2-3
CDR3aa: CASSLGTPGYTQYF
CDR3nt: TGTGCCAGCAGCTTAGGTACTCCCGGGTATACGCAGTATTTT

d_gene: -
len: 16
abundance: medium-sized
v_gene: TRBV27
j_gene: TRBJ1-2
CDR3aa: CASRTTGTRFNYGYTF
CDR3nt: TGTGCCAGCAGAACTACCGGGACACGATTCAACTATGGCTACACCTTC

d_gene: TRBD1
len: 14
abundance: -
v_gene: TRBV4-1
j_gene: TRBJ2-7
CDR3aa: CASSQVQGSYEQYF
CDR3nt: TGCGCCAGCAGCCAAGTACAGGGGTCCTACGAGCAGTACTTC

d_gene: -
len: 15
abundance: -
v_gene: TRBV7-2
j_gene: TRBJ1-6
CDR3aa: CASSFKLTGDSPLHF
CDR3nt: TGTGCCAGCAGCTTCAAATTGACGGGTGATTCACCCCTCCACTTT

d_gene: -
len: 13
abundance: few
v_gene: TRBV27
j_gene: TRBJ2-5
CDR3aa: CASRPRAGGPGYF
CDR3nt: TGTGCCAGCAGACCAAGGGCCGGGGGCCCAGGGTACTTC

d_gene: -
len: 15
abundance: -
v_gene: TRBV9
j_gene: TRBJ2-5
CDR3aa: CASSVAEVVRDTQYF
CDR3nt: TGTGCCAGCAGCGTAGCTGAGGTGGTGAGGGACACCCAGTACTTC

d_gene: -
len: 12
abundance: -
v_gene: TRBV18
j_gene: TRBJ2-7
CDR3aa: CASSPTGYEQYF
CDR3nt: TGTGCCAGCTCACCAACCGGCTACGAGCAGTACTTC

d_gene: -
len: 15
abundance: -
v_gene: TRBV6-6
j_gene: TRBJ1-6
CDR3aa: CASSYYGGHNSPLHF
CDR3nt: TGTGCCAGCAGTTACTATGGGGGCCATAATTCACCCCTCCACTTT

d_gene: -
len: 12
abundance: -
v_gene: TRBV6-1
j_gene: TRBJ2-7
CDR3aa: CASQRGSYEQYF
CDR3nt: TGTGCCAGCCAGCGCGGTTCCTACGAGCAGTACTTC

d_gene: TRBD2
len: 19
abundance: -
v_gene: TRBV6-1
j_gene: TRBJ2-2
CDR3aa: CASINPLEWEGQLAGELFF
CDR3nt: TGTGCCAGCATCAACCCCCTGGAGTGGGAGGGCCAGTTGGCAGGGGAGCTGTTTTTT

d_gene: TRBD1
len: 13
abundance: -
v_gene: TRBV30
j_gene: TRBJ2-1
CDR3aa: CAWSGNRGHEHFF
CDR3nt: TGTGCCTGGAGTGGCAACAGGGGGCATGAGCATTTCTTC

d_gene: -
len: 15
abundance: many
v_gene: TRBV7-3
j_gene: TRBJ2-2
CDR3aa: CASRGTGRGTGELFF
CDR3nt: TGTGCCAGCAGGGGGACGGGACGCGGCACCGGGGAGCTGTTTTTT

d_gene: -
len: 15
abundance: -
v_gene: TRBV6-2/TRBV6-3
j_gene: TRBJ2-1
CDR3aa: CASSYSGDGYNEQFF
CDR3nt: TGTGCCAGCAGTTACTCTGGAGATGGATACAATGAGCAGTTCTTC

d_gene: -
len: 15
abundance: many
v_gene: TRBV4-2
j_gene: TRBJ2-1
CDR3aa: CASSQDSAKPNEQFF
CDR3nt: TGTGCCAGCAGCCAAGATAGCGCCAAACCCAATGAGCAGTTCTTC

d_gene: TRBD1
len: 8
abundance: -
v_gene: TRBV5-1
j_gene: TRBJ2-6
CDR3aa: CASTTGNF
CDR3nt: TGCGCCAGTACGACAGGGAATTTC

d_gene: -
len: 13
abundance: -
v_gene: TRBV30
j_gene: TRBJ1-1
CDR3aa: CAWSLVRLGEAFF
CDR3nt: TGTGCCTGGAGCCTAGTTCGTCTCGGAGAAGCTTTCTTT

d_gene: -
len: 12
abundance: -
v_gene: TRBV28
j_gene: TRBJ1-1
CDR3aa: CASIKWNTEAFF
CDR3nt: TGTGCCAGCATTAAGTGGAACACTGAAGCTTTCTTT

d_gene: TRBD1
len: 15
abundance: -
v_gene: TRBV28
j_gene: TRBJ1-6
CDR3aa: CASSLAGGYNSPLHF
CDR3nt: TGTGCCAGCAGTTTAGCAGGGGGCTATAATTCACCCCTCCACTTT

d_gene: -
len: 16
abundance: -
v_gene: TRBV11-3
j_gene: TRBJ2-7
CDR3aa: CASSLVSRSLNYEQYF
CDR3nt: TGTGCCAGCAGCTTAGTTAGCCGGAGCCTTAACTACGAGCAGTACTTC

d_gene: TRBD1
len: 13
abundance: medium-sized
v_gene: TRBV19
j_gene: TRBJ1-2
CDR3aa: CASLGQAIYGYTF
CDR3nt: TGTGCCAGTTTGGGACAGGCTATCTATGGCTACACCTTC

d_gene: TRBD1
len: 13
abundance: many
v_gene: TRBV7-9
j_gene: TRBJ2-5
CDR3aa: CASSLGQGETQYF
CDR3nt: TGTGCCAGCAGCCTGGGACAGGGCGAGACCCAGTACTTC

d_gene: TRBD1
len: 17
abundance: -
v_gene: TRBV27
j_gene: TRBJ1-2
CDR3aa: CASSLFSPGTGTFGYTF
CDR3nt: TGTGCCAGCAGTTTATTCTCTCCCGGGACAGGGACTTTTGGCTACACCTTC

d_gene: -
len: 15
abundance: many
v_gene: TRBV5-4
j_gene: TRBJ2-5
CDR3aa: CASSFEDSYQETQYF
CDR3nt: TGTGCCAGCAGCTTTGAAGACAGCTACCAAGAGACCCAGTACTTC

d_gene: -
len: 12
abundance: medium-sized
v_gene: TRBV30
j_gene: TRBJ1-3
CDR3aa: CAWSLRGNTIYF
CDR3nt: TGTGCCTGGAGTTTGCGCGGAAACACCATATATTTT

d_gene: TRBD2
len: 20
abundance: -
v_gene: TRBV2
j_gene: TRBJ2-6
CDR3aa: CASSELGLAGGPPGVNVLTF
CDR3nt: TGTGCCAGCAGTGAGCTGGGACTAGCGGGAGGGCCACCTGGGGTCAACGTCCTGACTTTC

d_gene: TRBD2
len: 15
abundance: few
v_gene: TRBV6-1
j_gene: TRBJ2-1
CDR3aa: CATRLAGTSYNEQFF
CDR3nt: TGTGCCACACGACTAGCGGGAACCTCCTACAATGAGCAGTTCTTC

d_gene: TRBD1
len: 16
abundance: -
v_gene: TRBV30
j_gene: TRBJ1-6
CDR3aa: CALSPTGVAANSPLHF
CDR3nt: TGTGCCTTGAGTCCGACAGGGGTAGCGGCGAATTCACCCCTCCACTTT

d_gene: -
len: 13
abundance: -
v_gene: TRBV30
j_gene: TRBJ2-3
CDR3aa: CAWSSGSTDTQYF
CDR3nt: TGTGCCTGGAGTAGCGGGAGCACAGATACGCAGTATTTT

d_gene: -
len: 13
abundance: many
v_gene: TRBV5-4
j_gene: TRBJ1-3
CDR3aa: CASSLNREFGGSF
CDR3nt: TGTGCCAGCAGCTTGAATCGGGAGTTTGGGGGATCGTTT

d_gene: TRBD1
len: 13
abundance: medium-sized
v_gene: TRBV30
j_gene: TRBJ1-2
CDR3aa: CAWSVDRGRGWTF
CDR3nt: TGTGCCTGGAGTGTAGACAGGGGGCGAGGTTGGACCTTC

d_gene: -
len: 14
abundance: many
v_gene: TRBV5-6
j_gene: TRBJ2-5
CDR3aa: CASSLGPGAPTQYF
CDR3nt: TGTGCCAGCAGCTTGGGGCCGGGGGCGCCGACCCAGTACTTC

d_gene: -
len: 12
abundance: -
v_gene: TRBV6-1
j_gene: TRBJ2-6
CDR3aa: CASRSRVNVLTF
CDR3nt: TGTGCCAGCAGGAGCAGGGTCAACGTCCTGACTTTC

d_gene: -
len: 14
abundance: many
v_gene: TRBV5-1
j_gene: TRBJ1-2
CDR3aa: CASSVSGGIYGYAF
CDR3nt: TGCGCCAGCAGCGTGTCGGGGGGAATCTATGGCTACGCCTTC

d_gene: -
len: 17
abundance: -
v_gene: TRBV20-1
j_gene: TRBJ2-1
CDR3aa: CSAIPGGKDASYNDQFF
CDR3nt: TGCAGTGCTATCCCGGGGGGCAAGGACGCCTCCTACAATGATCAGTTCTTC

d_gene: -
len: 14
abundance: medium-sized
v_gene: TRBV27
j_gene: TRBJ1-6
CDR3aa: CASTLGGGNSPLHF
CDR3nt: TGTGCCAGCACATTAGGGGGGGGAAATTCACCCCTCCACTTT